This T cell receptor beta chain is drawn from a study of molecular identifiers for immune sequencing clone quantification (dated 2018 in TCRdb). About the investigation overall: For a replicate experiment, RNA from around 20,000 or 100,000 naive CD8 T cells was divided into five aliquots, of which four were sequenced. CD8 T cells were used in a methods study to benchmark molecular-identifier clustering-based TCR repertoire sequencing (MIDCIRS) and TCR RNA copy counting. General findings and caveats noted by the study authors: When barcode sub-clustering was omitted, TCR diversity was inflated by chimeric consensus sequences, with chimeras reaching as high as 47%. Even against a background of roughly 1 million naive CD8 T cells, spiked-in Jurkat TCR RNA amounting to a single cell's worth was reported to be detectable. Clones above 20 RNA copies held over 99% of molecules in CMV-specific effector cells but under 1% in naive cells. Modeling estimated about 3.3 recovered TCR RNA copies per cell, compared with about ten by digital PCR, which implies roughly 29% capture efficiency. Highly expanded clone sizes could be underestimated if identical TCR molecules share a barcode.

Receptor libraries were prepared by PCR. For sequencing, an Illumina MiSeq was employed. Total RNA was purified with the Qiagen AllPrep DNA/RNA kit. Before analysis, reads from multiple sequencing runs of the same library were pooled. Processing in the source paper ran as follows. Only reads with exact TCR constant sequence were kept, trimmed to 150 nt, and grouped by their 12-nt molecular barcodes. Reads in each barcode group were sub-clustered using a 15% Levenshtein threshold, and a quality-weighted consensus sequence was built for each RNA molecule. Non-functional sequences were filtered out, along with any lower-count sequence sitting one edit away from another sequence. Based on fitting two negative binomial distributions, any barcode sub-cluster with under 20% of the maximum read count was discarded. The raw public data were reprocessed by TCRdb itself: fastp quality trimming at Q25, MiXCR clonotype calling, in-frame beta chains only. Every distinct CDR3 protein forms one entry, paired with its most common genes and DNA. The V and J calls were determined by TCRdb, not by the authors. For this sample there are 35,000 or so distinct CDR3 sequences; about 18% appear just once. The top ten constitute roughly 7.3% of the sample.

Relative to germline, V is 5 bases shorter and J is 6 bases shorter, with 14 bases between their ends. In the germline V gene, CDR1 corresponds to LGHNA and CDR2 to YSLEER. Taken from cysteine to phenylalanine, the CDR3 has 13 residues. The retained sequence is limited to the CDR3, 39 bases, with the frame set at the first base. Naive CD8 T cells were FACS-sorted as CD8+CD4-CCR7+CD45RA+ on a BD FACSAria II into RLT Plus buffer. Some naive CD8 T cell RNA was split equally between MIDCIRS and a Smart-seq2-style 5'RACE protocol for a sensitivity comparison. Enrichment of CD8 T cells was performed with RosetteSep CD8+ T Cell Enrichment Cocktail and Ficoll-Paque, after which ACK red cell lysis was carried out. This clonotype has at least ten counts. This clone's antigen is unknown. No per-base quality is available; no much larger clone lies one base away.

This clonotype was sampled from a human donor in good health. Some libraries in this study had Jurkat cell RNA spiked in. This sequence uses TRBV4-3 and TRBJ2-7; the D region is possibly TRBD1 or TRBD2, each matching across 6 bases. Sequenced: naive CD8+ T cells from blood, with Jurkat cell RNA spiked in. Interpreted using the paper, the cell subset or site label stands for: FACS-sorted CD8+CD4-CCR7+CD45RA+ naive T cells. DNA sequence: TGCGCCAGCAGCACTATCGGGGGCTTCGAGCAGTACTTC. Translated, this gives CASSTIGGFEQYF.